The entry below describes one TCR beta chain. This entry belongs to a study of blood T cell repertoires in COVID-19. The overall study: T cells, B-cell-depleted T cells, or PBMCs provided the cDNA or gDNA that served as material.

Individuals aged 18 to 89 years were recruited from some 26 US areas. TCRdb's copy holds only in-frame clones and misses some; the assay was immunoSEQ multiplex PCR. Of almost 350,000 clones in the sample, about 90% were seen once. The sample taken for sequencing was PBMCs or T cells enriched from blood (not recorded which). This sequence was found in a woman in her twenties or thirties who had been exposed to COVID-19.

As DNA, the CDR3 is TGTGCCAGCAGCTCGGGACTTAATGAAAAACTGTTTTTT. This translates into CASSSGLNEKLFF. The chain recombines TRBV7-9 with TRBJ1-4; D is possibly TRBD1 (5 bases). The CDR3 has 13 residues. CDR1 is SEHNR, CDR2 FQNEAQ, per germline (reference sequence). Trimming removed 4 bases from V and 4 bases from J, with 7 bases in between.